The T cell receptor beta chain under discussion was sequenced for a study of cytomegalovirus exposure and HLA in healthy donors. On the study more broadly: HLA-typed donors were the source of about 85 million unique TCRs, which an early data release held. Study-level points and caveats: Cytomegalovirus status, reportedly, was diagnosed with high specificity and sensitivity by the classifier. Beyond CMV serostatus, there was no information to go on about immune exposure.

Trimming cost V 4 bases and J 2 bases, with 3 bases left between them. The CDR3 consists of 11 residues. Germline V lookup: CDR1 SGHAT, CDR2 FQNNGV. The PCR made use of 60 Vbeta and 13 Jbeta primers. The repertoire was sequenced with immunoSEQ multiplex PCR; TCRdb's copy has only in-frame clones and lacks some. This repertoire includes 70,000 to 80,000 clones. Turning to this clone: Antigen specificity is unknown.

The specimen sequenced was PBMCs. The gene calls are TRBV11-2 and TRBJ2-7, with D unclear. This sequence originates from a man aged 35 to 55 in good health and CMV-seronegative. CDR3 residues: CASSSAYEQYF. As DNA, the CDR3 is TGTGCCAGCAGCTCCGCCTACGAGCAGTACTTC.